The 9 T cell receptor beta chains given below trace back to one sample, sequenced in a study of cytomegalovirus exposure and HLA in healthy donors. Primers included in the PCR were 60 Vbeta and 13 Jbeta primers. Using immunoSEQ multiplex PCR, the repertoire was profiled, and TCRdb retains in-frame clones only, with some absent. Here the sample spans roughly 120,000 clones, about 81% being singletons. Sequenced material: PBMCs. The receptors derive from a woman in her 30s in good health and CMV-seronegative.

The DNA for the CDR3 is TGTGCCACCAGCGGAGCCTATCTAGAGGCAGATACGCAGTATTTT. Translating it yields CATSGAYLEADTQYF. The chain uses TRBV15 and TRBJ2-3; the D is unclear. This CDR3 is 15 amino acids long. V was trimmed by 5 bases and J by 4 bases, leaving 16 bases between them. The germline V gene has CDR1 LNHNV and CDR2 YYDKDF (reference sequence).

In this sample, this clone turned up once. The chain links TRBV4-1 to TRBJ1-1; the match to TRBD1 covers 8 bases. With 3 bases clipped from V and 1 base from J, the junction kept 7 bases outside the gene matches. This CDR3 comprises 16 residues. CDR1 is MGHRA and CDR2 is YSYEKL in the germline V gene. The CDR3 sequence: CASSQGSDRANTEAFF. The CDR3 region has the DNA TGCGCCAGCAGCCAGGGATCGGACAGGGCGAACACTGAAGCTTTCTTT.

This chain uses TRBV5-5 with TRBJ2-4; D is unresolved. Germline-derived CDR1 and CDR2 are SGHKS and YYEKEE (reference sequence). V shed 2 bases and J shed 9 bases, with 27 bases lying between them. The CDR3 spans 18 residues. For the CDR3, the DNA is TGTGCCAGCAGCTTACTGTGGAGAAGCCCAGATAAAAAGATCATTCAGTACTTC. Translation gives CASSLLWRSPDKKIIQYF. Full variable domain (missing parts from reference TRBV5-5 and TRBJ2-4): DAGVTQSPTHLIKTRGQQVTLRCSPISGHKSVSWYQQVLGQGPQFIFQYYEKEERGRGNFPDRFSARQFPNYSSELNVNALLLGDSALYLCASSLLWRSPDKKIIQYFGAGTRLSVL.

The CDR3 sequence: CASSETDRFVDQPQHF. CDR3 DNA sequence: TGTGCCAGCAGTGAGACTGACAGGTTCGTCGATCAGCCCCAGCATTTT. The chain has TRBV27 and TRBJ1-5, with D maybe TRBD1 (6 bases). V was pared by 5 bases and J by 5 bases, with 19 bases between. Looked up from germline, CDR1 is MNHEY and CDR2 is SMNVEV (reference sequence). The CDR3 covers 16 residues.

This clone was counted a few times. The rearrangement joins TRBV29-1 to TRBJ2-7; maybe TRBD2 (7 bases). The CDR3 is 14 residues long. Germline-derived CDR1 and CDR2 are SQVTM and ANQGSEA. The V end was cut by 5 bases, the J end by 2 bases, with 16 bases between. The CDR3 protein is CSVSWEGGAYEQYF. The DNA of the CDR3 is TGCAGCGTTTCCTGGGAGGGGGGGGCCTACGAGCAGTACTTC.

The V and J genes are TRBV5-1 and TRBJ1-3; the D gene is possibly TRBD1 (6 bases). The CDR3 extends over 13 amino acids. Trimming stripped 5 bases from V and 10 bases from J, with 16 bases between. CDR1 and CDR2 (germline): SGHRS, YFSETQ. CDR3 nucleotide sequence: TGCGCCAGCAGTACAGGGCTCCCCGGGACCATATATTTT. Its translation is CASSTGLPGTIYF.

The chain joins TRBV9 to TRBJ1-3; 7 bases align to TRBD1. Looked up from germline, CDR1 is SGDLS and CDR2 is YYNGEE. Trimming cost V 3 bases and J 4 bases; bases outside gene matches: 4. The length of the CDR3 is 14 residues. CDR3 nucleotide sequence: TGTGCCAGCAGCGGAGACAGGGCGGGAAACACCATATATTTT. It specifies CASSGDRAGNTIYF.

This rearrangement joins TRBV30 to TRBJ1-1; D remains ambiguous. CDR3 length: 13 residues. Germline values: CDR1 GTSNPN, CDR2 SVGIG (reference sequence). V was clipped by 2 bases and J by 1 base, with 8 bases between them. CDR3 sequence reads: CAWSNGENTEAFF. The DNA for the CDR3 is TGTGCCTGGAGTAACGGAGAGAACACTGAAGCTTTCTTT.

This clone was found a few times. V and J are TRBV2 and TRBJ2-2; 7 bases line up with TRBD2. The CDR3 spans 16 residues. J was trimmed by 4 bases and V by 4 bases; bases with no gene match: 9. Looked up from germline, CDR1 is SNHLY and CDR2 is FYNNEI. CDR3 coding DNA: TGTGCCAGCAGTGGATCGGGACTATCACCCACCGGGGAGCTGTTTTTT. Translation gives CASSGSGLSPTGELFF. Full variable domain (remainder filled in from reference TRBV2 and TRBJ2-2): EPEVTQTPSHQVTQMGQEVILRCVPISNHLYFYWYRQILGQKVEFLVSFYNNEISEKSEIFDDQFSVERPDGSNFTLKIRSTKLEDSAMYFCASSGSGLSPTGELFFGEGSRLTVL.